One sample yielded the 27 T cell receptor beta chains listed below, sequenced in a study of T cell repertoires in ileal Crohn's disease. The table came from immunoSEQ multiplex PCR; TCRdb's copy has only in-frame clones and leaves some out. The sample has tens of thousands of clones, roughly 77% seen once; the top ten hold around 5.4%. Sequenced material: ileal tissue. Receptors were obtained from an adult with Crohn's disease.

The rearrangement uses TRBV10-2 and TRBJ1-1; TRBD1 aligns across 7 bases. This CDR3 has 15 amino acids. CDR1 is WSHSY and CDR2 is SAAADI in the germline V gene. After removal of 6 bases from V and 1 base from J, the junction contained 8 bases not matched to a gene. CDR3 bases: TGCGCCAGCAGGCCCACGGGACAGACGAACACTGAAGCTTTCTTT. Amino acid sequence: CASRPTGQTNTEAFF.

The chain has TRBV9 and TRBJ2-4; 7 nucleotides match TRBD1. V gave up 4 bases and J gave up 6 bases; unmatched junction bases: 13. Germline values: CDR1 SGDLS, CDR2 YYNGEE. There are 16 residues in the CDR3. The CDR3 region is CASSPPTGVAVNIQYF. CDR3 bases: TGTGCCAGCAGCCCGCCTACAGGGGTAGCCGTAAACATTCAGTACTTC.

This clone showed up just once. Here the CDR3 reads CASSYGTGRNTIYF. CDR3 sequence (DNA): TGTGCCAGCAGCTATGGGACAGGTAGAAACACCATATATTTT. The chain has TRBV5-4 and TRBJ1-3; TRBD1 matches 8 bases. This CDR3 comprises 14 residues. Per the germline V gene, CDR1 is SGHNT and CDR2 is YYREEE (reference sequence). V was pared by 3 bases and J by 5 bases, with 4 bases of the junction left unmatched.

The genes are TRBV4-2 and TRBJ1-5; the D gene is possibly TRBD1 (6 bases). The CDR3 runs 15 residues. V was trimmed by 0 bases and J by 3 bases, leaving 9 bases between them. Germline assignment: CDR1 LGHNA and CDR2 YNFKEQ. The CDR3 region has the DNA TGTGCCAGCAGCCAAGAGGACAGACCCAATCAGCCCCAGCATTTT. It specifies CASSQEDRPNQPQHF.

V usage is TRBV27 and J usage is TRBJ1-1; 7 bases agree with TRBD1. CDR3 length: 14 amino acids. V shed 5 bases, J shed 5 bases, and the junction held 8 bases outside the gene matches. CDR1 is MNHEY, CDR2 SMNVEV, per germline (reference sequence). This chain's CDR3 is CASSEQGSGTEAFF. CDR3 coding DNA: TGTGCCAGCAGTGAACAGGGGTCGGGGACTGAAGCTTTCTTT.

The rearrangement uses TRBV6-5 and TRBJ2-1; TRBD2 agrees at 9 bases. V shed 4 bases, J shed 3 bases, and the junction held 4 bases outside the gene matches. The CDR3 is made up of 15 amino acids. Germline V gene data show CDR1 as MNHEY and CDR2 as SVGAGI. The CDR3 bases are TGTGCCAGCAGTTTCTCTAGCGGGGACTACAATGAGCAGTTCTTC. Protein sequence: CASSFSSGDYNEQFF.

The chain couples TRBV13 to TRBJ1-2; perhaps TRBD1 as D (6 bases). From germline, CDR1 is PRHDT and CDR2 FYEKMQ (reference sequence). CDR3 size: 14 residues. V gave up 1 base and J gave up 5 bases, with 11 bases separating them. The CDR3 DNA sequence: TGTGCCAGCAGCTTAGCGGACAGATTTTATGGCTACACCTTC. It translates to CASSLADRFYGYTF. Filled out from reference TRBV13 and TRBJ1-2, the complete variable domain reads AAGVIQSPRHLIKEKRETATLKCYPIPRHDTVYWYQQGPGQDPQFLISFYEKMQSDKGSIPDRFSAQQFSDYHSELNMSSLELGDSALYFCASSLADRFYGYTFGSGTRLTVV.

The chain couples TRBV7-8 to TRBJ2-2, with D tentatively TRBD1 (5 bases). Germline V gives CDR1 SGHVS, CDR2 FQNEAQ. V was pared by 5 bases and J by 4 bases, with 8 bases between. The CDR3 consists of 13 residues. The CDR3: CASSPRATGELFF. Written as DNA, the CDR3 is TGTGCCAGCAGCCCCAGGGCCACCGGGGAGCTGTTTTTT.

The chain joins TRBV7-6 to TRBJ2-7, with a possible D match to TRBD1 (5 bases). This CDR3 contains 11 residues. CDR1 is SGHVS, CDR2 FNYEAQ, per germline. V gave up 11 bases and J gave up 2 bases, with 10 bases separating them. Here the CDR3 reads CAVPRAYEQYF. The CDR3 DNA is TGTGCCGTTCCCAGGGCCTACGAGCAGTACTTC. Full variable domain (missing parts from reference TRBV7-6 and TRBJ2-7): GAGVSQSPRYKVTKRGQDVALRCDPISGHVSLYWYRQALGQGPEFLTYFNYEAQQDKSGLPNDRFSAERPEGSISTLTIQRTEQRDSAMYRCAVPRAYEQYFGPGTRLTVT.

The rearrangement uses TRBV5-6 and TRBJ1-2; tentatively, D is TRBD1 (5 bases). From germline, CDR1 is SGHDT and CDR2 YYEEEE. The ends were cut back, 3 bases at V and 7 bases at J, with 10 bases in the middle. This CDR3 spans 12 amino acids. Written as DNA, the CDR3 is TGTGCCAGCAGCTCAGGGTACGGTGGCTACACCTTC. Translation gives CASSSGYGGYTF.

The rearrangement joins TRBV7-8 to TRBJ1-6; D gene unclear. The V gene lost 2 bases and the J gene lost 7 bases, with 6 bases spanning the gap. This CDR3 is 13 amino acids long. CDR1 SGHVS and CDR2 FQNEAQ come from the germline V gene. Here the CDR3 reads CASSLILNSPLHF. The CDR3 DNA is TGTGCCAGCAGCTTAATCCTCAATTCACCCCTCCACTTT.

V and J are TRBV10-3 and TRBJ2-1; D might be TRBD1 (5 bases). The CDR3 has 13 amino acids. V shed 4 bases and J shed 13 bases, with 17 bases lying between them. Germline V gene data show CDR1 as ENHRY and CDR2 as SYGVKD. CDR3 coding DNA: TGTGCCATCAGTGTATCTGGGCAGGGCGCCCAGTTCTTC. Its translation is CAISVSGQGAQFF.

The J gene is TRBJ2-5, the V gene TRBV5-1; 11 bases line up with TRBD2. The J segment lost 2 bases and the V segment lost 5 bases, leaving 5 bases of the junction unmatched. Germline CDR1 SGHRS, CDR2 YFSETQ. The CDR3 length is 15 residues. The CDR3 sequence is CASRTSGGPQETQYF. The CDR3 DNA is TGCGCCAGCAGAACTAGCGGGGGCCCGCAAGAGACCCAGTACTTC.

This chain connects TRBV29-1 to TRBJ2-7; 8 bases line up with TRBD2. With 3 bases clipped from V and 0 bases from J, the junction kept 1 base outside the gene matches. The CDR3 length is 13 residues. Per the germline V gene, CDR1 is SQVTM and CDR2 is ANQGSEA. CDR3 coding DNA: TGCAGCGTTGACGGGGGGGACTCCTACGAGCAGTACTTC. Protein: CSVDGGDSYEQYF.

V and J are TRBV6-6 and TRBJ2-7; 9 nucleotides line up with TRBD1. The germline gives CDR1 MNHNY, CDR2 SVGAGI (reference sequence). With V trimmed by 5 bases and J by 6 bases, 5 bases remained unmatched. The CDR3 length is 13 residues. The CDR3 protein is CASSPLDRGEQYF. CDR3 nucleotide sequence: TGTGCCAGCAGTCCCCTGGACAGGGGCGAGCAGTACTTC.

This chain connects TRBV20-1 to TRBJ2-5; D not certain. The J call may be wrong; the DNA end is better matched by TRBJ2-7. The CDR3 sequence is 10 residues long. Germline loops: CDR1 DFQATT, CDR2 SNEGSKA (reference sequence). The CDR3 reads CSVKTYEQYF. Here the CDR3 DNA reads TGCAGCGTAAAAACTTACGAGCAGTACTTC.

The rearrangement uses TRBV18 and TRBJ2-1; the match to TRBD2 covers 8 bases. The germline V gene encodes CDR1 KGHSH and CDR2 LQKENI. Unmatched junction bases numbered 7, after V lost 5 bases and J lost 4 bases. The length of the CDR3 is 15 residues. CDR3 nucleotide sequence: TGTGCCAGCTCAGGGAGCGGGGGAGCATACAATGAGCAGTTCTTC. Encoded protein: CASSGSGGAYNEQFF.

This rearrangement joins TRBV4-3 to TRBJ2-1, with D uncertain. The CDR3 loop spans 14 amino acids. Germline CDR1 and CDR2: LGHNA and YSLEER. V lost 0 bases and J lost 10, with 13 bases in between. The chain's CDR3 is CASSQEMGSYEQFF. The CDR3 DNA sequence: TGCGCCAGCAGCCAAGAAATGGGTAGCTACGAGCAGTTCTTC.

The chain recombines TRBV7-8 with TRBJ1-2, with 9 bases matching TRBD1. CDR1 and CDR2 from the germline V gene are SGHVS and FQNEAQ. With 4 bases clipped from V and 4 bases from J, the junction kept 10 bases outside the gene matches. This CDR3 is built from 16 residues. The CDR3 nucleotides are TGTGCCAGCAGCTACCGGCAAACAGGGGGCATCTATGGCTACACCTTC. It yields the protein CASSYRQTGGIYGYTF.

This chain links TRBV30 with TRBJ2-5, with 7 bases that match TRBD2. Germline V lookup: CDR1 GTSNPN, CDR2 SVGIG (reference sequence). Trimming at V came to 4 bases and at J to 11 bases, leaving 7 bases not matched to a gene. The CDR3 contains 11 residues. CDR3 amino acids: CAWMGGREQYF. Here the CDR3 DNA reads TGTGCCTGGATGGGGGGGAGGGAGCAGTACTTC.

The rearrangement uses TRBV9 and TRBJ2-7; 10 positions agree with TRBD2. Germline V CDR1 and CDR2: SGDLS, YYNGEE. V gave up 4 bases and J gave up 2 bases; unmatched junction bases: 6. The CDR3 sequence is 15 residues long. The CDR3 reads CASSPQRGGPYEQYF. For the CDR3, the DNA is TGTGCCAGCAGCCCTCAGCGGGGGGGCCCCTACGAGCAGTACTTC.

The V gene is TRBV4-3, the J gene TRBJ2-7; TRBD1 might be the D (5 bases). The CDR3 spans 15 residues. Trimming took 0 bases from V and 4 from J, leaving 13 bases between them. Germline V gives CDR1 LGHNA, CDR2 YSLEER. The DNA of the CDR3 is TGCGCCAGCAGCCAAGATCTAGGGGTAGGGTACGAGCAGTACTTC. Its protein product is CASSQDLGVGYEQYF.

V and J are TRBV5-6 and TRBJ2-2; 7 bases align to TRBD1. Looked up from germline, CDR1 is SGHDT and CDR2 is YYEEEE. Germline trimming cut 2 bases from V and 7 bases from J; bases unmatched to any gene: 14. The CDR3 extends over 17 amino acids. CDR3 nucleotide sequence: TGTGCCAGCAGCTTTCCCAACCTTAGACAGGGTGGCGGGGAGCTGTTTTTT. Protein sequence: CASSFPNLRQGGGELFF.

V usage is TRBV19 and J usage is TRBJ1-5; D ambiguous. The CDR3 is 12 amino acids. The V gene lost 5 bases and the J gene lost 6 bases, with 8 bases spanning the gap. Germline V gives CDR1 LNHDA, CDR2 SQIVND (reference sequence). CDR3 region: CASSVEAQPQHF. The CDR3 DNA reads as TGTGCCAGTAGTGTGGAGGCTCAGCCCCAGCATTTT. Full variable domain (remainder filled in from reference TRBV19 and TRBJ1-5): DGGITQSPKYLFRKEGQNVTLSCEQNLNHDAMYWYRQDPGQGLRLIYYSQIVNDFQKGDIAEGYSVSREKKESFPLTVTSAQKNPTAFYLCASSVEAQPQHFGDGTRLSIL.

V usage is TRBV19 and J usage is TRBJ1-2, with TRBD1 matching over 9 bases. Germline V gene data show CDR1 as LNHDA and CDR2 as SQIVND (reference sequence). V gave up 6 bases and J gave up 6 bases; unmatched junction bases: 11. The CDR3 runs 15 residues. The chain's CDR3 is CASRGRDRAFHGYTF. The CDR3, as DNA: TGTGCCAGTAGGGGCCGGGACAGGGCGTTCCATGGCTACACCTTC.

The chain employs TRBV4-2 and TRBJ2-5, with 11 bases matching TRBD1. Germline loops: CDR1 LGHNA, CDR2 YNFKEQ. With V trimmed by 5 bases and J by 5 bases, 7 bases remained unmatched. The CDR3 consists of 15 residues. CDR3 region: CASSVGGQGGETQYF. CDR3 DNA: TGTGCCAGCAGCGTCGGGGGACAGGGGGGGGAGACCCAGTACTTC.

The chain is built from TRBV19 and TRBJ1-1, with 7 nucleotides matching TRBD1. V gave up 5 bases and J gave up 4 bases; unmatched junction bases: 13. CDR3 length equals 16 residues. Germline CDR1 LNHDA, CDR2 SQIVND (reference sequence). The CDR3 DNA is TGTGCCAGTAGTCTTGCTGACAGGGTAGTGGTCACTGAAGCTTTCTTT. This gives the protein CASSLADRVVVTEAFF.